A selection of T cell receptor beta chains follows, all from one sample in a study of neurological immune-mediated disorders. TCRdb called the 5' RACE reads again in MiXCR, with one record for every CDR3 protein. Of roughly 19,000 distinct CDR3 sequences listed, approximately 7.3% are singletons. Sequences were obtained from CD8+ T cells from blood. The receptors were sampled from a woman aged 25 to 39 with HTLV-1-associated myelopathy (HAM/TSP). Each CDR3 is given with its conserved first and last residue. The D gene is left open where the match is weak. The size of a clone is reported for some rows only, either as once, few or many, or as a class for expanded clones.

V	size	D	J	CDR3	DNA
TRBV7-9	many	TRBD1	TRBJ2-2	CASSFPGTGETGELFF	TGTGCCAGCAGCTTCCCCGGGACAGGGGAAACCGGGGAGCTGTTTTTT
TRBV20-1	many	.	TRBJ1-2	CSATSRENYGYTF	TGCAGTGCAACCTCCAGGGAAAACTATGGCTACACCTTC
TRBV3-1	many	TRBD1	TRBJ1-2	CASSERTGGGYTF	TGTGCCAGCAGCGAAAGGACAGGGGGAGGCTACACCTTC
TRBV20-1	many	TRBD2	TRBJ2-3	CSAIKRGRPSTDTQYF	TGCAGTGCTATTAAGCGGGGACGACCTAGCACAGATACGCAGTATTTT
TRBV19	many	.	TRBJ2-1	CASGRTVRNEQFF	TGTGCCAGTGGACGGACAGTCCGCAATGAGCAGTTCTTC
TRBV7-2	many	.	TRBJ2-1	CASSLEMQGNEQFF	TGTGCCAGCAGCTTGGAAATGCAGGGGAATGAGCAGTTCTTC
TRBV12-3/TRBV12-4	many	TRBD1	TRBJ2-3	CASTPTTGPPDTQYF	TGTGCCAGCACCCCCACGACAGGGCCGCCAGATACGCAGTATTTT
TRBV11-3	.	.	TRBJ2-3	CASSPVGAGATDTQYF	TGTGCCAGCAGCCCCGTAGGGGCGGGGGCCACAGATACGCAGTATTTT
TRBV10-3	many	TRBD1	TRBJ2-7	CAISLDRGSVEQYF	TGTGCCATCAGCCTGGACAGGGGGTCGGTCGAGCAGTACTTC
TRBV12-3/TRBV12-4	many	TRBD1	TRBJ2-7	CASRPSTDRATYEQYF	TGTGCCAGCAGACCTTCGACGGACAGGGCCACCTACGAGCAGTACTTC
TRBV10-2	.	.	TRBJ2-1	CASSEEVRGWTDEQFF	TGCGCCAGCAGTGAGGAGGTGAGAGGGTGGACGGATGAGCAGTTCTTC
TRBV4-1	many	TRBD2	TRBJ2-7	CASSQLAGESSYEQYF	TGCGCCAGCAGCCAACTAGCGGGGGAGAGCTCCTACGAGCAGTACTTC
TRBV20-1	many	.	TRBJ2-5	CSARAGQGEETQYF	TGCAGTGCTAGAGCAGGCCAGGGAGAAGAGACCCAGTACTTC
TRBV5-1	many	.	TRBJ1-2	CASKPRVGRNYGYTF	TGCGCCAGCAAGCCCAGGGTGGGGAGAAACTATGGCTACACCTTC
TRBV19	many	.	TRBJ2-7	CASSIDSSYEQYF	TGTGCCAGTAGTATCGACAGCTCCTACGAGCAGTACTTC
TRBV27	many	.	TRBJ1-2	CASTAPGDYGYTF	TGTGCCAGCACCGCACCCGGTGACTATGGCTACACCTTC
TRBV10-3	many	.	TRBJ2-3	CAISEDVSDTQYF	TGTGCCATCAGTGAAGATGTTTCAGATACGCAGTATTTT
TRBV6-2/TRBV6-3	many	TRBD2	TRBJ2-4	CASSYSQSGGAKNIQYF	TGTGCCAGCAGTTACTCGCAGAGCGGGGGGGCCAAAAACATTCAGTACTTC
TRBV6-6	many	.	TRBJ2-1	CASRGEDHEQFF	TGTGCCAGCAGGGGGGAAGACCATGAGCAGTTCTTC
TRBV29-1	medium-sized	TRBD2	TRBJ2-5	CSAAGLGWETQYF	TGCAGCGCAGCTGGACTAGGTTGGGAGACCCAGTACTTC
TRBV27	many	.	TRBJ2-7	CASPPLSGGYEQYF	TGTGCCAGCCCTCCACTGTCCGGGGGTTACGAGCAGTACTTC
TRBV7-2	many	.	TRBJ2-7	CASSLGGQFEQYF	TGTGCCAGCAGCTTAGGAGGACAGTTCGAGCAGTACTTC
TRBV5-1	.	.	TRBJ2-1	CASSLSGAHEQFF	TGCGCCAGCAGCTTGTCAGGGGCCCATGAGCAGTTCTTC
TRBV11-2	many	TRBD1	TRBJ2-3	CASSLEIPYRDRVVWGADTQYF	TGTGCCAGCAGCTTAGAAATCCCCTACCGGGACAGGGTCGTATGGGGCGCAGATACGCAGTATTTT
TRBV6-1	many	.	TRBJ1-6	CASKTGLGFDSPLHF	TGTGCCAGCAAAACAGGGCTAGGTTTTGATTCACCCCTCCACTTT
TRBV15	few	.	TRBJ2-6	CATSPQASGANVLTF	TGTGCCACCAGTCCCCAGGCTTCTGGGGCCAACGTCCTGACTTTC
TRBV14	many	TRBD1	TRBJ1-1	CASSQVGQGNTEAFF	TGTGCCAGCAGCCAAGTAGGACAGGGGAACACTGAAGCTTTCTTT
TRBV20-1	many	TRBD2	TRBJ2-1	CSARDLQRGGPEQFF	TGCAGTGCTAGAGATTTGCAGCGGGGGGGCCCTGAGCAGTTCTTC
TRBV20-1	many	.	TRBJ1-2	CSASHRTNYGYTF	TGCAGTGCTTCACACAGAACTAACTATGGCTACACCTTC
TRBV20-1	many	.	TRBJ1-5	CSASGFGNQPQHF	TGCAGTGCTAGTGGGTTTGGCAATCAGCCCCAGCATTTT
TRBV20-1	many	TRBD2	TRBJ2-3	CSARVGTSGGIDTQYF	TGCAGTGCTAGAGTCGGGACTAGCGGGGGGATAGATACGCAGTATTTT
TRBV20-1	many	.	TRBJ1-4	CSARMGSHEKLFF	TGCAGTGCTAGGATGGGGTCGCATGAAAAACTGTTTTTT
TRBV15	many	TRBD2	TRBJ2-2	CATSRVNSGDDTGELFF	TGTGCCACCAGCAGAGTGAATAGCGGGGATGACACCGGGGAGCTGTTTTTT
TRBV5-4	.	.	TRBJ1-1	CASAGGGSTEAFF	TGTGCCAGCGCTGGGGGGGGTAGCACTGAAGCTTTCTTT
TRBV7-9	.	TRBD1	TRBJ2-2	CASIFLRQGIDTGELFF	TGTGCCAGCATCTTCCTTCGACAGGGGATCGACACCGGGGAGCTGTTTTTC
TRBV5-5	many	TRBD1	TRBJ2-2	CASSLFGQGGGGELFF	TGTGCCAGCAGCTTGTTCGGACAGGGTGGAGGCGGGGAGCTGTTTTTT
TRBV7-9	medium-sized	.	TRBJ2-7	CASSLRLGAYEQYF	TGTGCCAGCAGCTTAAGGTTGGGCGCTTACGAGCAGTACTTC
TRBV7-2	many	TRBD1	TRBJ1-6	CASSPRDSSYNSPLHF	TGTGCCAGCAGCCCCCGGGACAGCTCCTATAATTCACCCCTCCACTTT
TRBV20-1	many	.	TRBJ2-4	CSARELFASVSENIQYF	TGCAGTGCTAGAGAACTTTTTGCTAGCGTCTCCGAAAACATTCAGTACTTC
TRBV6-5	many	TRBD1	TRBJ1-6	CASNRQGVASPLHF	TGTGCCAGCAACCGACAGGGGGTTGCCTCACCCCTCCACTTT
TRBV4-1	.	TRBD2	TRBJ2-1	CASRHLAGKDNEQFF	TGCGCCAGCAGACATCTAGCGGGGAAGGACAATGAGCAGTTCTTC
TRBV15	many	.	TRBJ2-2	CATSRENTGELFF	TGTGCCACCAGCAGAGAAAACACCGGGGAGCTGTTTTTT
TRBV20-1	many	.	TRBJ2-7	CSARDQGLSSYEQYF	TGCAGTGCTAGAGATCAGGGGTTGAGCTCCTACGAGCAGTACTTC
TRBV20-1	many	TRBD2	TRBJ2-7	CSARGGLEVGEQYF	TGCAGTGCTAGAGGTGGACTAGAGGTTGGCGAGCAGTACTTC
TRBV27	many	.	TRBJ1-6	CASSLRYNSPLHF	TGTGCCAGCAGTTTAAGGTATAATTCACCCCTCCACTTT